This T cell receptor (beta chain) was sequenced in a study of shared clonotypes between healthy human individuals. Sequencing used immunoSEQ multiplex PCR; TCRdb keeps in-frame clones, though not all of them. Here the sample spans a few hundred thousand clones, about 96% being singletons. This CDR3 region has 15 residues. The germline CDR1 and CDR2 sequences are MNHEY and SVGAGI. The V and J ends lost 6 bases and 8 bases respectively, with 19 bases between them. Sequenced material: naive CD4+ T cells sorted from blood. As to subset: CD45RA+ positively selected. This chain connects TRBV6-5 to TRBJ1-4; possibly TRBD1 for D (5 bases). The clonotype comes from a woman aged 25-40 years in good health. The CDR3 protein is CASSQRTRVKEKLFF. In DNA, the CDR3 is TGTGCCAGCAGCCAACGGACAAGGGTAAAAGAAAAACTGTTTTTT.